The 4 T cell receptor beta chains given below trace back to one sample, sequenced in a study of T cell responses to AZD1222 COVID-19 vaccine (dated by TCRdb to about 2021). Read against the paper, the sample's time point label means: baseline before first vaccination. This specimen's treatment or condition label, per the study, means: meningococcal conjugate vaccine given as trial control. Receptors were amplified or captured by the immunoSEQ multiplex PCR assay. TCRdb mirrors the immuneACCESS table, restricted to in-frame sequences. Some clones are absent from its copies; in checked studies, under half trace to an unresolved V gene, and the reason for the others is unknown. The sample yields 140,000 to 150,000 clones; approximately 90% were counted once. The ten largest make up approximately 3% of the sample. The sample here was peripheral blood, taken on day 0 of MenACWY control vaccination. Receptors originate from an adult in good health.

This CDR3 reads CASSYLSDNNSPLHF. CDR3 DNA sequence: TGTGCCAGCAGTTACCTGTCGGACAATAATTCACCCCTCCACTTT. J is TRBJ1-6 and V is TRBV6-5; TRBD1 might be the D (5 bases). Germline CDR1 is MNHEY and CDR2 is SVGAGI. This CDR3 spans 15 amino acids. Trimming left V 2 bases short and J 5 bases short, with 10 bases between.

This chain joins TRBV6-5 and TRBJ2-7, with a weak D call TRBD1 (6 bases). The length of the CDR3 is 14 residues. V lost 9 bases and J 2 bases, leaving 17 bases between the germline ends. Looked up from germline, CDR1 is MNHEY and CDR2 is SVGAGI. CDR3 loop: CARQWDKCPYEQYF. The CDR3 DNA sequence: TGTGCCAGACAGTGGGACAAGTGTCCCTACGAGCAGTACTTC.

The V gene is TRBV24-1, the J gene TRBJ2-2; D call uncertain. The germline V gene has CDR1 KGHDR and CDR2 SFDVKD. This CDR3 is 14 amino acids long. The germline V and J ends were trimmed by 4 bases and 5 bases, with 10 bases remaining between them. The CDR3 here is CATSDPYRTGELFF. CDR3 sequence (DNA): TGTGCCACCAGTGACCCGTATAGAACCGGGGAGCTGTTTTTT.

The V gene is TRBV27, the J gene TRBJ2-7; tentatively, D is TRBD1 or TRBD2 (5 bases each). Trimming shortened V by 1 base and J by 2 bases, and 12 bases separated the two germline ends. This CDR3 is 15 amino acids long. Germline V gives CDR1 MNHEY, CDR2 SMNVEV (reference sequence). The CDR3 sequence: CASSLLGDRAYEQYF. The CDR3 DNA reads as TGTGCCAGCAGTTTATTGGGGGATCGAGCCTACGAGCAGTACTTC.